This T cell receptor (beta chain) was recorded in a study of CD8 T cells in Susac syndrome. A quantity of about 0.5 to 1 ug RNA underwent reverse transcription using random hexamers. An immunoSEQ multiplex PCR generated amplified TCR beta CDR3 products spanning 54 Vbeta and 13 Jbeta. In TCRdb, the immunoSEQ multiplex PCR reads were re-called with MiXCR into one record per CDR3 protein. The repertoire includes about 120,000 distinct CDR3 sequences, around 94% of them detected once, and around 0.1% sits in the top ten. It was negative isolation that provided the CD8+ and CD4+ T cells, whereas TEMRA cells were enriched by FACS. Germline assignment: CDR1 LGHDT and CDR2 YNNKEL (reference sequence). V lost 1 base, J lost 1 base, and 10 bases lay in between. This CDR3 has 15 residues.

The receptor was derived from a human donor in good health. This chain links TRBV3-1 with TRBJ1-1; maybe TRBD1 (5 bases). The sample was CD4+ T cells from PBMCs. The CDR3 region has the DNA TGTGCCAGCAGCCAAGCCGGGACGGGGAACACTGAAGCTTTCTTT. It yields the protein CASSQAGTGNTEAFF.